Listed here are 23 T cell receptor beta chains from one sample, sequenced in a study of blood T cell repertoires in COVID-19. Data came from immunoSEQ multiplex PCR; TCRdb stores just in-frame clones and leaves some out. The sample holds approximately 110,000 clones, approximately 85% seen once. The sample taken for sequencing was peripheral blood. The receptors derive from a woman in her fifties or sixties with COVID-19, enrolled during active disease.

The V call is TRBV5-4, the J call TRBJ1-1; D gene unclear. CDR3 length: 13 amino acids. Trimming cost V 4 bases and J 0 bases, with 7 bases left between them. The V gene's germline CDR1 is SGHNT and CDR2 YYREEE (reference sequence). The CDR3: CASSGGLNTEAFF. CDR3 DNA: TGTGCCAGCAGCGGCGGGTTGAACACTGAAGCTTTCTTT.

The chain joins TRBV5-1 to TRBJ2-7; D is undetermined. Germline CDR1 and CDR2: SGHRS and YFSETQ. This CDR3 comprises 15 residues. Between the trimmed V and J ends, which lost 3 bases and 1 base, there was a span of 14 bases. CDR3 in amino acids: CASSYSSPVSYEQYF. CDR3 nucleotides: TGCGCCAGCAGCTATTCTAGTCCTGTGTCCTACGAGCAGTACTTC.

In nucleotides, the CDR3 is TGCGCCAGCAGCTGGGGAAGCAGCGGGCGGCTCCCAGATACGCAGTATTTT. It is translated as CASSWGSSGRLPDTQYF. J is TRBJ2-3 and V is TRBV5-1; a possible D gene is TRBD2 (6 bases). This CDR3 comprises 17 residues. The V gene's germline CDR1 is SGHRS and CDR2 YFSETQ. The V gene lost 3 bases and the J gene lost 4 bases, with 21 bases spanning the gap.

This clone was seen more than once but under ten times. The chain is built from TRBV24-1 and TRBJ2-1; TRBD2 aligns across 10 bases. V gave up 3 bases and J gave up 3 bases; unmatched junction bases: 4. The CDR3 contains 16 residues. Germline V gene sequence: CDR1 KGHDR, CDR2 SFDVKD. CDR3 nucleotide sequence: TGTGCCACCAGTGATGCACTAGCGGGGAACTACAATGAGCAGTTCTTC. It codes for CATSDALAGNYNEQFF.

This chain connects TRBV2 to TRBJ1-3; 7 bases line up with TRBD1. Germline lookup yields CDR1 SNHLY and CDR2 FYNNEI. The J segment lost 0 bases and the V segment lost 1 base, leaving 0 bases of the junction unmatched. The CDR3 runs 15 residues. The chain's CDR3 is CASSEGDSSGNTIYF. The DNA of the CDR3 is TGTGCCAGCAGTGAAGGGGACAGCTCTGGAAACACCATATATTTT.

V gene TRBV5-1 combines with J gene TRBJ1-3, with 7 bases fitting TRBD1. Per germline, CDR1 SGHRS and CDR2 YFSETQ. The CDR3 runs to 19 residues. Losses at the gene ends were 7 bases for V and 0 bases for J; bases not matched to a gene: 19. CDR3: CASPRPDRSSSSSGNTIYF. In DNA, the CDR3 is TGCGCCAGCCCTCGACCGGACAGGTCTTCCTCGAGCTCTGGAAACACCATATATTTT.

In nucleotides, the CDR3 is TGTGCCAGCAGTTACGGACAGGGTAGCACAGATACGCAGTATTTT. Protein sequence: CASSYGQGSTDTQYF. The rearrangement links TRBV6-6 to TRBJ2-3, with 8 bases that match TRBD1. Trimming took 2 bases from V and 0 from J; bases not matched to a gene: 1. This CDR3 region has 15 residues. In germline, CDR1 is MNHNY, CDR2 SVGAGI (reference sequence).

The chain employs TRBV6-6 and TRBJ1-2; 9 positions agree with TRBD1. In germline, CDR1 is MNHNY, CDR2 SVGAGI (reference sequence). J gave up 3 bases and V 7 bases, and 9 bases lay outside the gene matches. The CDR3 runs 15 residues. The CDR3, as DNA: TGTGCCAGCAAGTCCGGACAGGGGCTATACTATGGCTACACCTTC. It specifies CASKSGQGLYYGYTF.

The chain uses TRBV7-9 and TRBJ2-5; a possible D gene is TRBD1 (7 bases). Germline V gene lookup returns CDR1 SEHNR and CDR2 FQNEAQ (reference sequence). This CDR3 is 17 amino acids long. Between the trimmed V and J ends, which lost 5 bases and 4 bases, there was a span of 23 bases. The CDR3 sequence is CASSTAFQGGSGETQYF. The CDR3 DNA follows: TGTGCCAGCAGCACCGCCTTCCAGGGGGGATCGGGAGAGACCCAGTACTTC.

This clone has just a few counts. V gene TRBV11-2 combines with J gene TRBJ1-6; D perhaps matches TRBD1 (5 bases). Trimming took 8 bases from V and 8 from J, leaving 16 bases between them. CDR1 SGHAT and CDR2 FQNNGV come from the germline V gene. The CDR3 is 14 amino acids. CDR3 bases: TGTGCCAGCGCGGGGCAGGGAGATTATTCACCCCTCCACTTT. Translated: CASAGQGDYSPLHF.

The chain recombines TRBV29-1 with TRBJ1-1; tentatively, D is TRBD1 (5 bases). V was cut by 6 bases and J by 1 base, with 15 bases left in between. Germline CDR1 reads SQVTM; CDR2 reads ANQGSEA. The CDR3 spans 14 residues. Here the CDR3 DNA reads TGCAGCGTCCATGGGGGGAGGGAGAACACTGAAGCTTTCTTT. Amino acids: CSVHGGRENTEAFF.

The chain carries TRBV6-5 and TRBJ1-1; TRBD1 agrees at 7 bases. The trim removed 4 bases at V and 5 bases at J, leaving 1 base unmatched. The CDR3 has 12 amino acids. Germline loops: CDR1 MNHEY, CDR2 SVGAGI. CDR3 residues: CASSSGGTEAFF. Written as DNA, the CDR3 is TGTGCCAGCAGTTCAGGGGGAACTGAAGCTTTCTTT.

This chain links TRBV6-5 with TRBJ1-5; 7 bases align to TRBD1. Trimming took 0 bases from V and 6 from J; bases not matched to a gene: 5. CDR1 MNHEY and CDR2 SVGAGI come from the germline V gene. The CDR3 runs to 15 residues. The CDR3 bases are TGTGCCAGCAGTTACTCTACAGGGGCCCGTCAGCCCCAGCATTTT. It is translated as CASSYSTGARQPQHF.

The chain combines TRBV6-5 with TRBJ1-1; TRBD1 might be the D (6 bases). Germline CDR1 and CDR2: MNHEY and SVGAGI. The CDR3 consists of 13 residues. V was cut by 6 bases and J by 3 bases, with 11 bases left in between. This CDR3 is CASRTDRDTEAFF. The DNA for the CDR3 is TGTGCCAGCAGGACGGACAGAGACACTGAAGCTTTCTTT.

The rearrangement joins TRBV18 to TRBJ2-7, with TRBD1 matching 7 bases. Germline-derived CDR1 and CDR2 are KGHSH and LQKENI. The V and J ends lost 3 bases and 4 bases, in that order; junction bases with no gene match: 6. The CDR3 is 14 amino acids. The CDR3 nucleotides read TGTGCCAGCTCACCCTCGGACAGGAGTTACGAGCAGTACTTC. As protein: CASSPSDRSYEQYF. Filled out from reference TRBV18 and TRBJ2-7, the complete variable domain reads NAGVMQNPRHLVRRRGQEARLRCSPMKGHSHVYWYRQLPEEGLKFMVYLQKENIIDESGMPKERFSAEFPKEGPSILRIQQVVRGDSAAYFCASSPSDRSYEQYFGPGTRLTVT.

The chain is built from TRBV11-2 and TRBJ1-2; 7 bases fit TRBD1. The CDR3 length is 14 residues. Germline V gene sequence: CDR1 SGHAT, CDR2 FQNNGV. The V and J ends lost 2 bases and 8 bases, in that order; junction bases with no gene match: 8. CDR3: CASSLKARGDGYTF. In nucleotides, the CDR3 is TGTGCCAGCAGCTTAAAGGCCAGGGGGGACGGCTACACCTTC.

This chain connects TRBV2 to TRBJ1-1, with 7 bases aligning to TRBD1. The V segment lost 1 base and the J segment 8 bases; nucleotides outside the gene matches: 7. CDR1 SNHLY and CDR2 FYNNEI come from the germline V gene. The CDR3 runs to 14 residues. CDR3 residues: CASSEGRNRGEAFF. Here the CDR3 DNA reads TGTGCCAGCAGTGAAGGGCGAAACAGGGGCGAAGCTTTCTTT.

CDR3 DNA: TGTGCCAGCAGCGGAAGAGGGCTAGCGGGGGAAGAGACCCAGTACTTC. This codes for CASSGRGLAGEETQYF. This chain connects TRBV4-2 to TRBJ2-5, with TRBD2 identical over 10 bases. The trim removed 5 bases at V and 3 bases at J, leaving 9 bases unmatched. This CDR3 has 16 amino acids. The germline gives CDR1 LGHNA, CDR2 YNFKEQ.

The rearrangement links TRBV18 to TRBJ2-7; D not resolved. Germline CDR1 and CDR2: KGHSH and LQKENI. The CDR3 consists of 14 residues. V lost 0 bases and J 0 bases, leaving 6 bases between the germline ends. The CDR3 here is CASSPPYGSYEQYF. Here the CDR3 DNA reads TGTGCCAGCTCACCACCGTACGGCTCCTACGAGCAGTACTTC.

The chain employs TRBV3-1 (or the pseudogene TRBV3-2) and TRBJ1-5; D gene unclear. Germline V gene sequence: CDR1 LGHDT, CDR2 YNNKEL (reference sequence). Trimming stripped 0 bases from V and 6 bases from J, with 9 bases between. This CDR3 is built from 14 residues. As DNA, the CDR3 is TGTGCCAGCAGCCAAGACTTACAGAGTCAGCCCCAGCATTTT. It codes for CASSQDLQSQPQHF.

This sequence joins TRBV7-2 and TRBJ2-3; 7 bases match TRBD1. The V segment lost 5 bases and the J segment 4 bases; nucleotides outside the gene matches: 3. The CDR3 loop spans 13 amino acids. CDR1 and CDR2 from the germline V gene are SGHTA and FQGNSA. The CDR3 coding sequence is TGTGCCAGCAGCCGGACAGGCTCAGATACGCAGTATTTT. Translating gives CASSRTGSDTQYF.

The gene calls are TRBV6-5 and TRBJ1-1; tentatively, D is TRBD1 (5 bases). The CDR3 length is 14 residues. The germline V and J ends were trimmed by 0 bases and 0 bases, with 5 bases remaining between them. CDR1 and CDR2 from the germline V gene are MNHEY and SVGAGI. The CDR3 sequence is CASSYSDMNTEAFF. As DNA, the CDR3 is TGTGCCAGCAGTTACTCGGACATGAACACTGAAGCTTTCTTT.

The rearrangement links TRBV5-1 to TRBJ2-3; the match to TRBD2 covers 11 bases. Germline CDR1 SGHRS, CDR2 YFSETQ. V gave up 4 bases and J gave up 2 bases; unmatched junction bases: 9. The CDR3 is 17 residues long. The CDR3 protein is CASSRITSGGSTDTQYF. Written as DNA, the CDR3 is TGCGCCAGCAGCCGGATTACTAGCGGGGGATCCACAGATACGCAGTATTTT.